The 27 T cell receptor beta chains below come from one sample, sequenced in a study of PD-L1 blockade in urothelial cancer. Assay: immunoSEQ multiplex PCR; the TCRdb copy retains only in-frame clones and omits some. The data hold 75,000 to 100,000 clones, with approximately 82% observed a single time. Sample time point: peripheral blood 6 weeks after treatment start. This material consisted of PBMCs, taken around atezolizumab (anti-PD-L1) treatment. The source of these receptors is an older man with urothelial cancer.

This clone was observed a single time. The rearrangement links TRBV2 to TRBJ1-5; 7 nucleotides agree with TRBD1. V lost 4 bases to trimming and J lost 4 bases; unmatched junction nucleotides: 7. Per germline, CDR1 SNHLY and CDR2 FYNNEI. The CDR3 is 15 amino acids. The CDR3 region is CASSVGTDDNQPQHF. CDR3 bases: TGTGCCAGCAGTGTCGGGACAGATGATAATCAGCCCCAGCATTTT.

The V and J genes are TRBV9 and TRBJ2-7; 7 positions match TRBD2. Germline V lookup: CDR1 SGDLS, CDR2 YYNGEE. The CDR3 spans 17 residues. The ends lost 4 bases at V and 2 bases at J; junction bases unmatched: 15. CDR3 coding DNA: TGTGCCAGCAGCACCCTGGTTCGGGCTAGCGGCCCCTACGAGCAGTACTTC. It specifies CASSTLVRASGPYEQYF.

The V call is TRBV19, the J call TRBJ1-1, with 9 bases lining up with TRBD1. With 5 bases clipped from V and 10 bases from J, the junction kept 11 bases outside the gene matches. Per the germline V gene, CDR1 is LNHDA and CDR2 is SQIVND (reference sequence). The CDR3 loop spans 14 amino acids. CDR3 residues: CASSDQQGAGRAFF. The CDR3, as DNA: TGTGCCAGTAGTGACCAACAGGGGGCCGGGCGAGCTTTCTTT. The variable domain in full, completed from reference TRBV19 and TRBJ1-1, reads DGGITQSPKYLFRKEGQNVTLSCEQNLNHDAMYWYRQDPGQGLRLIYYSQIVNDFQKGDIAEGYSVSREKKESFPLTVTSAQKNPTAFYLCASSDQQGAGRAFFGQGTRLTVV.

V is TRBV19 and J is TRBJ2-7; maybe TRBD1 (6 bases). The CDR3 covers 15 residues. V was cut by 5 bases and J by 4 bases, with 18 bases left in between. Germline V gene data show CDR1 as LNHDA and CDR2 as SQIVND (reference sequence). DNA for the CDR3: TGTGCCAGTAGTCCGCTAACAGGGTTGGGGTACGAGCAGTACTTC. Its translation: CASSPLTGLGYEQYF.

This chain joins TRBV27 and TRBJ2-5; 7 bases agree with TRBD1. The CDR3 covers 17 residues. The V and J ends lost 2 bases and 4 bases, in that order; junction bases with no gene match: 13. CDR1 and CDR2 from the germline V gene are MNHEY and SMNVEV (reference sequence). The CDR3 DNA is TGTGCCAGCAGTTTAGTTTGGGAGACAGGGAGAAGAGAGACCCAGTACTTC. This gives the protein CASSLVWETGRRETQYF.

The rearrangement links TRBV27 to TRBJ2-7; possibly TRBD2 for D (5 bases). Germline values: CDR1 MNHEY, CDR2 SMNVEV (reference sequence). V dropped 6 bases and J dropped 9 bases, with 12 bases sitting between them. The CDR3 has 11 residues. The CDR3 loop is CASRSTEGQYF. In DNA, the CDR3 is TGTGCCAGCAGATCGACTGAGGGGCAGTACTTC.

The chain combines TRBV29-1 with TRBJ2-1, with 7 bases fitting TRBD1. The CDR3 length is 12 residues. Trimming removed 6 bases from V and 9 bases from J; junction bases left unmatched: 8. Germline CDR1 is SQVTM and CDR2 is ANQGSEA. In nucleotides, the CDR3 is TGCAGCGTGGAGAAGACAGGGCCTGAGCAGTTCTTC. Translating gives CSVEKTGPEQFF.

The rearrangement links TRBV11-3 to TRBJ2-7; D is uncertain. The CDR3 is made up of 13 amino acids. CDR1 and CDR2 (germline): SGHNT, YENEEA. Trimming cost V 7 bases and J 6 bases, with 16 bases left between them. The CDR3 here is CASTGPLGREQYF. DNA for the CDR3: TGTGCCAGCACTGGGCCACTGGGTCGCGAGCAGTACTTC.

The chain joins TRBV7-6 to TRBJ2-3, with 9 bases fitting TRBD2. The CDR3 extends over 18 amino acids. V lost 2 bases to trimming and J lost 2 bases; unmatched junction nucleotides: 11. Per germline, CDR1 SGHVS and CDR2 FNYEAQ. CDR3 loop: CASSLRWGAGGNTDTQYF. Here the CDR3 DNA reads TGTGCCAGCAGCTTACGTTGGGGAGCGGGAGGTAACACAGATACGCAGTATTTT.

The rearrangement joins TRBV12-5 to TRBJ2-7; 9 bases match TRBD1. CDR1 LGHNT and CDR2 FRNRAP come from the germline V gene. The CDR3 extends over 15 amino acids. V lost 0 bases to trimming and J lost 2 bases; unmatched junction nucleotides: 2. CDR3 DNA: TGTGCTAGTGGTTTGGTATGGGACAGGGCCTACGAGCAGTACTTC. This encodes CASGLVWDRAYEQYF.

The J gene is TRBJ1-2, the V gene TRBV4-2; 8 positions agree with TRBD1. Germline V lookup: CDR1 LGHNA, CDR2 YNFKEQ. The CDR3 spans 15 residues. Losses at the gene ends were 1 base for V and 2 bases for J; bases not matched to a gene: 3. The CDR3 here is CASSQGQGANYGYTF. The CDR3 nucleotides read TGTGCCAGCAGCCAAGGCCAGGGGGCCAACTATGGCTACACCTTC.

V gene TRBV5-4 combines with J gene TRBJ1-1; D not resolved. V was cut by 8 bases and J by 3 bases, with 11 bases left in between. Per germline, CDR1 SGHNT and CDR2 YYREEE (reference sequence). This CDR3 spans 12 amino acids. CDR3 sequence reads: CASGRSDTEAFF. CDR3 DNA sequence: TGTGCCAGTGGGAGATCAGACACTGAAGCTTTCTTT.

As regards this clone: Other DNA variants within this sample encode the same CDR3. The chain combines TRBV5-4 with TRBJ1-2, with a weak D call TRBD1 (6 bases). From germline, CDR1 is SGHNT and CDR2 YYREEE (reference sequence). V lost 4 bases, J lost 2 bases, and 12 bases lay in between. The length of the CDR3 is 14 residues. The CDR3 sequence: CASSLAGANYGYTF. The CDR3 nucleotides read TGTGCCAGCAGCCTCGCGGGGGCAAACTATGGCTACACCTTC.

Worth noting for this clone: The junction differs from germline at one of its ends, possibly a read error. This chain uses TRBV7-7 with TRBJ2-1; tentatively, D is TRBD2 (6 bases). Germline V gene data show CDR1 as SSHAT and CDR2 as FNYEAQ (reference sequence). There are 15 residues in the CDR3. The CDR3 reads CASSAGSPTYNEQFF. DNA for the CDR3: TGTGCTAGCAGCGCGGGATCCCCGACCTACAATGAGCAGTTCTTC.

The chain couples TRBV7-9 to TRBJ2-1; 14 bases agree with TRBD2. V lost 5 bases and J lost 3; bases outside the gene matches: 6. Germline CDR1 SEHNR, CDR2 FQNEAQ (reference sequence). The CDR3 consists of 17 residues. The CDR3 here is CASSPSGTSGGYNEQFF. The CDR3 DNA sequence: TGTGCCAGCAGCCCCTCCGGGACTAGCGGGGGCTACAATGAGCAGTTCTTC.

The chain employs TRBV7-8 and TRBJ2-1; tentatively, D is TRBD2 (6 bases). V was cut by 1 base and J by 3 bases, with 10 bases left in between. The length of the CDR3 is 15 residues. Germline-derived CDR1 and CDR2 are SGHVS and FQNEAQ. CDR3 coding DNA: TGTGCCAGCAGCTTAGTCTCCGGGAGCTACAATGAGCAGTTCTTC. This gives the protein CASSLVSGSYNEQFF.

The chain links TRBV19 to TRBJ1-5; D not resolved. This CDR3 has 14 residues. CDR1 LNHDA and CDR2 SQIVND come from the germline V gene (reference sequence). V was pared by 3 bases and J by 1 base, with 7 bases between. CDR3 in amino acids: CASSISRSNQPQHF. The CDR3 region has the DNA TGTGCCAGTAGTATCTCCAGAAGCAATCAGCCCCAGCATTTT.

The CDR3 protein is CAIRDSKLTDTQYF. DNA for the CDR3: TGTGCCATCAGGGACTCCAAGCTAACAGATACGCAGTATTTT. The rearrangement uses TRBV10-3 and TRBJ2-3; perhaps TRBD2 as D (5 bases). Germline values: CDR1 ENHRY, CDR2 SYGVKD. Trimming shortened V by 6 bases and J by 3 bases, and 13 bases separated the two germline ends. The CDR3 has 14 residues.

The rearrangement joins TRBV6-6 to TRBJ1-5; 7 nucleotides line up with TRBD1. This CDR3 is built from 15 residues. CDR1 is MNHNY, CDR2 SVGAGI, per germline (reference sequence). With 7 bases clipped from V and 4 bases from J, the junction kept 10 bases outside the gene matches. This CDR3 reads CASTLARGRNQPQHF. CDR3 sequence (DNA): TGTGCCAGCACCCTTGCTAGGGGGCGAAATCAGCCCCAGCATTTT.

The CDR3 spells CASSPRDRARGEQYF. The CDR3 bases are TGTGCCAGCAGCCCGCGGGACAGGGCCCGTGGCGAGCAGTACTTC. The chain links TRBV5-6 to TRBJ2-7; 9 nucleotides align to TRBD1. This CDR3 contains 15 residues. Germline trimming cut 4 bases from V and 6 bases from J; bases unmatched to any gene: 11. Germline V lookup: CDR1 SGHDT, CDR2 YYEEEE.

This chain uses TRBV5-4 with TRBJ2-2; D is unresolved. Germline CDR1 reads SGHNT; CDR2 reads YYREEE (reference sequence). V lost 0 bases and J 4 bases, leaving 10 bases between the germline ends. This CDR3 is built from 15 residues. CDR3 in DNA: TGTGCCAGCAGCTTGGTGGGCGTTGGCACCGGGGAGCTGTTTTTT. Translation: CASSLVGVGTGELFF.

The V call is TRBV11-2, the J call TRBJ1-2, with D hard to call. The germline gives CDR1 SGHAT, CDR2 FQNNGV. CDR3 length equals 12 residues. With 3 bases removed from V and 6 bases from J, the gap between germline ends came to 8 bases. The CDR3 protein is CASSLGRDGYTF. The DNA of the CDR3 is TGTGCCAGCAGCTTGGGGAGGGATGGCTACACCTTC.

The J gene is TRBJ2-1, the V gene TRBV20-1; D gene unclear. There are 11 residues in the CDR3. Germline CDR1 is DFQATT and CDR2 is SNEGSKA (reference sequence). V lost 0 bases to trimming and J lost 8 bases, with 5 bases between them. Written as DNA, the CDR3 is TGCAGTGCTAGAGATATAGATGAGCAGTTCTTC. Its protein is CSARDIDEQFF.

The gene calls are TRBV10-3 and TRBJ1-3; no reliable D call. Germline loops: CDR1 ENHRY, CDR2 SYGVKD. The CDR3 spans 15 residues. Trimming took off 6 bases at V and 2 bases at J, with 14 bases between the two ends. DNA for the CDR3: TGTGCCATCAGATCCGACACAGTGGCTGGAAACACCATATATTTT. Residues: CAIRSDTVAGNTIYF.

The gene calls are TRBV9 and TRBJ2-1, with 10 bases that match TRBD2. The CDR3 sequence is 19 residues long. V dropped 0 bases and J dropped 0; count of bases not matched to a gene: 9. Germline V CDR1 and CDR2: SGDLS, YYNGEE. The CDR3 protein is CASSVGLAGVYSSYNEQFF. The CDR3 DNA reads TGTGCCAGCAGCGTAGGGCTAGCGGGGGTTTACAGCTCCTACAATGAGCAGTTCTTC.

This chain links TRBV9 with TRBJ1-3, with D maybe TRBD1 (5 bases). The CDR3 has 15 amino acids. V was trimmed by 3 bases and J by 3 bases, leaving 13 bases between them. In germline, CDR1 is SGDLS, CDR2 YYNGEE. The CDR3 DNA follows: TGTGCCAGCAGCGCCACCGGAGGGGTTGGAAACACCATATATTTT. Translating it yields CASSATGGVGNTIYF.

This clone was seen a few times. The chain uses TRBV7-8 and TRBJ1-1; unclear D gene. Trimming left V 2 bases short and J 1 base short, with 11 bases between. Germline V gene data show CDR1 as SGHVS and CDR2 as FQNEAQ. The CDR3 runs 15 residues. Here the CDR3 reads CASSLLGIQNTEAFF. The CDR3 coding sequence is TGTGCCAGCAGCTTACTAGGTATTCAGAACACTGAAGCTTTCTTT.